This entry lists 27 T cell receptor beta chains sequenced from one sample in a study of cytomegalovirus exposure and HLA in healthy donors. Primers included in the PCR were 60 Vbeta and 13 Jbeta primers. Here immunoSEQ multiplex PCR was the method, and the copy in TCRdb shows in-frame clones only, minus some. The sample has fewer than 80,000 clones, 76% seen once. The specimen sequenced was PBMCs. These receptors all stem from a man younger than 35 in good health and CMV-seronegative.

The V call is TRBV21-1, the J call TRBJ2-4; the DNA was not compared with TRBD1, the D call given in the table. TRBV21-1 is a pseudogene. There are 13 residues in the CDR3. The CDR3 coding sequence is TGTGCCAGCAGCAAAGAACGAGGACAATCCTCTCTCTTC. This codes for CASSKERGQSSLF.

This clone has only a few counts. CDR3 in DNA: TGTGCCAGCAGCCGGAATGGCCCCCGCGGGGGAGAGACCCAGTACTTC. Protein: CASSRNGPRGGETQYF. V usage is TRBV7-2 and J usage is TRBJ2-5; TRBD2 agrees at 7 bases. Germline values: CDR1 SGHTA, CDR2 FQGNSA. J gave up 4 bases and V 5 bases, and 13 bases lay outside the gene matches. The CDR3 is made up of 16 amino acids.

This chain uses TRBV18 with TRBJ2-3; TRBD1 matches 8 bases. The CDR3 spans 15 residues. Germline CDR1 and CDR2: KGHSH and LQKENI. V was pared by 3 bases and J by 1 base, with 3 bases of the junction left unmatched. The CDR3 nucleotides are TGTGCCAGCTCACCCGGGACAGGACGCACAGATACGCAGTATTTT. Translating it yields CASSPGTGRTDTQYF. The variable domain in full, completed from reference TRBV18 and TRBJ2-3, reads NAGVMQNPRHLVRRRGQEARLRCSPMKGHSHVYWYRQLPEEGLKFMVYLQKENIIDESGMPKERFSAEFPKEGPSILRIQQVVRGDSAAYFCASSPGTGRTDTQYFGPGTRLTVL.

The J gene is TRBJ1-1, the V gene TRBV7-3, with TRBD1 matching over 7 bases. Germline V CDR1 and CDR2: SGHTA, FQGTGA. The CDR3 extends over 18 amino acids. V was clipped by 4 bases and J by 1 base; unmatched bases: 15. DNA for the CDR3: TGTGCCAGCAGCTCTTCTCCGGGGGACAGAGGATGGAACACTGAAGCTTTCTTT. Translating it yields CASSSSPGDRGWNTEAFF.

This chain links TRBV10-3 with TRBJ1-1; 8 nucleotides line up with TRBD1. With 7 bases clipped from V and 7 bases from J, the junction kept 5 bases outside the gene matches. CDR3 length: 12 residues. Germline loops: CDR1 ENHRY, CDR2 SYGVKD. The CDR3 bases are TGTGCCATCACTATCGGGACAGGTGAAGCTTTCTTT. Its translation: CAITIGTGEAFF.

The chain couples TRBV10-3 to TRBJ1-2; a weak D match, TRBD1 (6 bases). The germline CDR1 and CDR2 sequences are ENHRY and SYGVKD. The CDR3 is 15 amino acids. V lost 0 bases and J 1 base, leaving 9 bases between the germline ends. This CDR3 is CAISESVGGNYGYTF. The CDR3 DNA is TGTGCCATCAGTGAGTCGGTAGGGGGTAACTATGGCTACACCTTC.

The CDR3 region has the DNA TGTGCCTGGAGGCGGCTAGCGGGGGCCCCAGATACGCAGTATTTT. Translation: CAWRRLAGAPDTQYF. The rearrangement uses TRBV30 and TRBJ2-3, with TRBD2 identical over 10 bases. With V trimmed by 3 bases and J by 4 bases, 7 bases remained unmatched. The CDR3 has 15 residues. Germline CDR1 GTSNPN, CDR2 SVGIG (reference sequence).

V gene TRBV9 combines with J gene TRBJ2-3; a weak D match, TRBD2 (5 bases). The CDR3 loop spans 18 amino acids. Germline V gene lookup returns CDR1 SGDLS and CDR2 YYNGEE. The V end lost 0 bases, the J end lost 8 bases, and 25 bases lay between the germline ends. CDR3 bases: TGTGCCAGCAGCGTAGGGGGTATCGCGGGCGGCGCTGTGGGTACGCAGTATTTT. As protein: CASSVGGIAGGAVGTQYF.

J is TRBJ2-5 and V is TRBV9; the D gene is possibly TRBD1 (6 bases). From germline, CDR1 is SGDLS and CDR2 YYNGEE. V was cut by 2 bases and J by 5 bases, with 13 bases left in between. The CDR3 totals 14 residues. The chain's CDR3 is CASSVDQGRETQYF. DNA of the CDR3: TGTGCCAGCAGCGTTGACCAGGGGCGGGAGACCCAGTACTTC.

The chain recombines TRBV2 with TRBJ2-5; the D gene is possibly TRBD1 (7 bases). Germline CDR1 is SNHLY and CDR2 is FYNNEI. This CDR3 contains 15 residues. Deletions cut 2 bases from V and 4 bases from J, with 14 bases between. Here the CDR3 DNA reads TGTGCCAGCAGTGAACGGAGGGCAGGGGGAGAGACCCAGTACTTC. It specifies CASSERRAGGETQYF.

The chain joins TRBV7-2 to TRBJ2-1; D is uncertain. Trimming shortened V by 1 base and J by 4 bases, and 8 bases separated the two germline ends. This CDR3 contains 14 residues. The germline V gene encodes CDR1 SGHTA and CDR2 FQGNSA. The chain's CDR3 is CASSLDSTYNEQFF. The CDR3 DNA reads TGTGCCAGCAGCTTAGATTCGACTTACAATGAGCAGTTCTTC.

Regarding this clone: The same CDR3 can be traced to other DNA sequences in this sample. The chain links TRBV6-1 to TRBJ1-1; the D is unclear. Germline CDR1 and CDR2: MNHNS and SASEGT. The CDR3 is 15 residues long. V was shortened by 2 bases and J by 0 bases, with 10 bases between the two germline ends. The CDR3 reads CASSELGGLNTEAFF. CDR3 nucleotide sequence: TGTGCCAGCAGTGAATTGGGAGGTCTGAACACTGAAGCTTTCTTT.

This rearrangement joins TRBV7-8 to TRBJ2-7; 7 positions match TRBD1. The germline gives CDR1 SGHVS, CDR2 FQNEAQ. V lost 5 bases and J lost 2; bases outside the gene matches: 6. The CDR3 is 14 amino acids. The CDR3 protein is CASSAQGTPYEQYF. The CDR3 DNA reads TGTGCCAGCAGCGCACAGGGGACCCCCTACGAGCAGTACTTC.

V and J are TRBV5-1 and TRBJ1-4, with D uncertain. From germline, CDR1 is SGHRS and CDR2 YFSETQ. Trimming stripped 4 bases from V and 8 bases from J, with 18 bases between. CDR3 length equals 15 residues. The DNA for the CDR3 is TGCGCCAGCAGCCCCGAGGGCAGTCTTGGGGAAAAACTGTTTTTT. Residues: CASSPEGSLGEKLFF.

Only a few counts were recorded for this clone. The chain uses TRBV19 and TRBJ1-4; 10 positions agree with TRBD1. J lost 6 bases, V lost 5 bases, and 6 bases had no gene match. Germline CDR1 reads LNHDA; CDR2 reads SQIVND (reference sequence). CDR3 size: 15 residues. The CDR3 nucleotides are TGTGCCAGTAGTCTCGGGACAGGGGAACATGAAAAACTGTTTTTT. The encoded protein is CASSLGTGEHEKLFF.

This chain joins TRBV6-5 and TRBJ2-1; 7 nucleotides agree with TRBD1. Germline assignment: CDR1 MNHEY and CDR2 SVGAGI. The CDR3 is made up of 12 amino acids. With V trimmed by 5 bases and J by 9 bases, 4 bases remained unmatched. The CDR3: CASSRQGIEQFF. The CDR3 DNA reads TGTGCCAGCAGTCGACAGGGTATTGAGCAGTTCTTC.

V gene TRBV11-3 combines with J gene TRBJ1-1; 8 nucleotides agree with TRBD1. The CDR3 spans 13 residues. Germline lookup yields CDR1 SGHNT and CDR2 YENEEA. Trimming removed 5 bases from V and 8 bases from J; junction bases left unmatched: 7. The CDR3, as DNA: TGTGCCAGCAGCGGACGGACAGGGCCAGAAGCTTTCTTT. Translated, it gives CASSGRTGPEAFF.

This chain links TRBV6-6 with TRBJ1-1; the match to TRBD1 covers 7 bases. Germline lookup yields CDR1 MNHNY and CDR2 SVGAGI (reference sequence). The trim removed 5 bases at V and 3 bases at J, leaving 3 bases unmatched. The CDR3 has 13 residues. DNA for the CDR3: TGTGCCAGCAGTGACAGGGCCGACACTGAAGCTTTCTTT. Amino acid sequence: CASSDRADTEAFF.

This chain uses TRBV9 with TRBJ2-5, with TRBD1 matching over 8 bases. The junction had 11 bases not matched to a gene; V was cut back by 2 bases and J by 5 bases. Germline CDR1 is SGDLS and CDR2 is YYNGEE. The CDR3 is made up of 16 amino acids. The CDR3 is CASSVNRGQVGETQYF. The CDR3 DNA sequence: TGTGCCAGCAGCGTTAATAGGGGACAGGTGGGGGAGACCCAGTACTTC.

The genes are TRBV19 and TRBJ2-3; TRBD2 agrees at 7 bases. The CDR3 runs 14 residues. Germline-derived CDR1 and CDR2 are LNHDA and SQIVND (reference sequence). CDR3 residues: CVIEVWGEGDTQYF. The CDR3, as DNA: TGTGTCATAGAGGTATGGGGGGAGGGAGATACGCAGTATTTT.

The chain links TRBV25-1 to TRBJ2-3; 9 bases are shared with TRBD2. This CDR3 is 16 amino acids long. Unmatched junction bases numbered 9, after V lost 4 bases and J lost 4 bases. Germline V gene lookup returns CDR1 MGHDK and CDR2 SYGVNS. The CDR3 bases are TGTGCCAGCAGTGGATGGACTAGCGTAAGCGCAGATACGCAGTATTTT. Its translation: CASSGWTSVSADTQYF.

Only a few counts were recorded for this clone. The germline gene is not matched at one end of the junction; a read error may be the cause. This chain uses TRBV4-2 with TRBJ2-5; D might be TRBD2 (6 bases). This CDR3 contains 13 residues. Germline values: CDR1 LGHNA, CDR2 YNFKEQ. The chain's CDR3 is CASSQGRDGVLDF. As DNA, the CDR3 is TGTGCCAGCAGCCAAGGGAGGGACGGAGTCTTGGACTTC.

This chain joins TRBV28 and TRBJ1-2; 7 bases are a match to TRBD1. CDR3 size: 14 residues. The V gene's germline CDR1 is MDHEN and CDR2 SYDVKM. The ends lost 5 bases at V and 4 bases at J; junction bases unmatched: 7. CDR3 nucleotide sequence: TGTGCCAGCAGTCTCCTGACAGGGAGCTATGGCTACACCTTC. Residues: CASSLLTGSYGYTF.

This clone was seen just once. The CDR3 coding sequence is TGTGCCAGTACCAATACAGGGGATACGCAGTATTTT. It codes for CASTNTGDTQYF. The gene calls are TRBV19 and TRBJ2-3, with a weak D call TRBD1 (6 bases). Germline lookup yields CDR1 LNHDA and CDR2 SQIVND (reference sequence). This CDR3 is built from 12 residues. The V gene lost 7 bases and the J gene lost 6 bases, with 11 bases spanning the gap.

The chain employs TRBV27 and TRBJ2-3; the match to TRBD2 covers 13 bases. The J segment lost 4 bases and the V segment lost 5 bases, leaving 6 bases of the junction unmatched. The length of the CDR3 is 16 residues. Germline V gene data show CDR1 as MNHEY and CDR2 as SMNVEV (reference sequence). CDR3 loop: CASSITSGGAADTQYF. The CDR3 DNA sequence: TGTGCCAGCAGTATCACTAGCGGGGGGGCCGCAGATACGCAGTATTTT.

J is TRBJ2-7 and V is TRBV6-6; possibly TRBD1 for D (6 bases). From germline, CDR1 is MNHNY and CDR2 SVGAGI (reference sequence). Trimming removed 7 bases at V and 2 bases at J, with 9 bases between. This CDR3 comprises 12 residues. This CDR3 reads CASKRDTYEQYF. CDR3 nucleotide sequence: TGTGCCAGCAAGAGGGACACCTACGAGCAGTACTTC.

The V gene is TRBV28, the J gene TRBJ2-5, with TRBD1 identical over 7 bases. There are 14 residues in the CDR3. J gave up 5 bases and V 2 bases, and 5 bases lay outside the gene matches. CDR1 and CDR2 (germline): MDHEN, SYDVKM. The CDR3 region is CASSLKGAVETQYF. The CDR3 coding sequence is TGTGCCAGCAGTTTAAAGGGGGCGGTGGAGACCCAGTACTTC.